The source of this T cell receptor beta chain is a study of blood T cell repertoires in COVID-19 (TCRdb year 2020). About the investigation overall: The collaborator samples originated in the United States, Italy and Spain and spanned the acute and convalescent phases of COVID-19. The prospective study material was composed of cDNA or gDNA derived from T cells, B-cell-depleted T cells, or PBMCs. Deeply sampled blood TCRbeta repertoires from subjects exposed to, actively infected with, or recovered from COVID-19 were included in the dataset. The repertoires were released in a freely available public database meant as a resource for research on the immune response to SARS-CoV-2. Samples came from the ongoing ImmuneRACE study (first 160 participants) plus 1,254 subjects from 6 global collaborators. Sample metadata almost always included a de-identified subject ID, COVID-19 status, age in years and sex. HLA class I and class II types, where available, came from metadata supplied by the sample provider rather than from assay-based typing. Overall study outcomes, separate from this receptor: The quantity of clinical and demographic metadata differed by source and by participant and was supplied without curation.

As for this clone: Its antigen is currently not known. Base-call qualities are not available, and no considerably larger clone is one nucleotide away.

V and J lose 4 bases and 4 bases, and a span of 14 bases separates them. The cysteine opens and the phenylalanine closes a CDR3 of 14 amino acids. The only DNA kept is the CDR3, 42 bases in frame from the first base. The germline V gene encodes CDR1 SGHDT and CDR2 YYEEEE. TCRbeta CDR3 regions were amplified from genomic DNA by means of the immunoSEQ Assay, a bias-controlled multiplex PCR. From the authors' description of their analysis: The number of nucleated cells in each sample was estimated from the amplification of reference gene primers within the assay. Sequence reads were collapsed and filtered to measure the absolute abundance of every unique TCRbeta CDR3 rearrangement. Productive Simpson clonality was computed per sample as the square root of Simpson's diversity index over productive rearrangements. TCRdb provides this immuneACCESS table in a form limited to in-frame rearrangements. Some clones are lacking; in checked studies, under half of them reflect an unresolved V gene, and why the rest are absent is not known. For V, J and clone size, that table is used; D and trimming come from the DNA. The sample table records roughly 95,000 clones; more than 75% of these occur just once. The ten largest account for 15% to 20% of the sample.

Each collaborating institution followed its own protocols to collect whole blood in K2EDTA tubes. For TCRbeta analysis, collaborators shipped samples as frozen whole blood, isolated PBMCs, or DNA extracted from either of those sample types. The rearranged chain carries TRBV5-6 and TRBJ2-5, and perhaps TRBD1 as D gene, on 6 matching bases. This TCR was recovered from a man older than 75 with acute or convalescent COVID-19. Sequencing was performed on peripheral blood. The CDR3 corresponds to CASSPGAGRETQYF. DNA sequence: TGTGCCAGCAGCCCAGGGGCAGGGAGAGAGACCCAGTACTTC.